The text below deals with one T cell receptor beta chain. Its antigen is not yet known. Base qualities are not recorded, but no much larger clone differs from it by a single base. This specimen comes from a study of T cells in Graves' hyperthyroidism and ophthalmopathy (dated by TCRdb to the late 2010s). Some background on the complete study: Peripheral blood was collected at initial diagnosis, before any treatment. The paper describes TCR Vbeta CDR3 sequencing of 140 or so peripheral blood samples, made up of 43 ophthalmopathy patients, roughly 80 hyperthyroidism patients and 17 progressor patients. A discovery cohort of roughly 96 patients, about 40 with Graves' ophthalmopathy and roughly 59 with stable Graves' hyperthyroidism, was used to find distinguishing TCR V-J signatures. The approximately 95 discovery patients were divided at random into training and test sets in a 7:3 ratio. Following sampling, methimazole starting at 30 mg daily was given to hyperthyroidism patients, and high-dose intravenous methylprednisolone was given to ophthalmopathy patients. Whether ophthalmopathy could be predicted prospectively was tested in an independent validation cohort made up of approximately 19 hyperthyroidism patients plus 17 patients who later progressed to ophthalmopathy. In addition, the study compared T-cell repertoires in thyroid tissue and in blood from roughly 6 Graves' hyperthyroidism patients.

A patient counted as having stable Graves' hyperthyroidism if no progression to ophthalmopathy occurred over 18 months of follow-up. Hyperthyroidism patients were newly diagnosed, had a disease duration of under 2 months, and were aged 18 to 65 years. The study excluded patients with uncontrolled infections, other autoimmune diseases, pregnancy or lactation. Diagnoses relied on clinical symptoms, serum thyroxine and TRAb, thyroid ultrasound and orbital computed tomography. PBMCs were separated from under 12 ml of fresh peripheral blood using Ficoll-Paque density gradient centrifugation. Total RNA was extracted with Trizol reagent, and quality was checked on an Agilent 2100 Bioanalyzer. Based on the germline V gene (reference sequence), the CDR1 and CDR2 sequences are LNHDA and SQIVND. Including cysteine and phenylalanine, the CDR3 has 15 amino acids. CDR3 DNA only is kept here, 45 bases in frame from base 1. Trimming costs V 1 base and J 6 bases, and their ends lie 13 bases apart.

The full study reports these points: In cross-validation, a model built on a 13 V-J signature told ophthalmopathy apart from stable hyperthyroidism with under 90% sensitivity and about 81% specificity, and in testing the same model reached 80%/75%. In validation, the model predicted progression to ophthalmopathy a median of roughly 6.5 months before onset, with about 67% sensitivity and roughly 77% specificity. Sample size was not statistically predetermined, and blinding of investigators to group allocation was not performed. Most expanded thyroid clonotypes (frequency above 0.001) were also detected in blood, a finding suggesting that blood repertoires may reflect thyroid immune responses.

Amplification of TCR beta CDR3 regions was carried out from RNA transcripts. The first round of RT-PCR for the TCR CDR3 was performed with the HTBI primer set and the Qiagen OneStep RT-PCR kit. The libraries were constructed in a second round of multiplex PCR and then size-selected and purified. Sequencing of the libraries was done on an Illumina HiSeq2000 using paired-end 100 bp reads. The paper's processing steps were these. SOAPnuke was used to process the raw data, removing reads that contained adapters or uncalled bases, had a mean Phred below 15, or lacked an exact match to the constant primer or identifier. High-quality paired reads were merged with COPE v1.2.5, and unique nucleotide sequences were defined as clonotypes. MiTCR v1.1 was used to align the clonotypes against IMGT TRBV, TRBD and TRBJ reference segments. Only V-J combinations with frequency above 0.0001, covering 99% to 99.2% of repertoires, were analysed. A TCS score was defined as the ratio of F50 (clonal expansion) to E x V (chaos), with BLOSUM62-based TCRdist applied between CDR3 peptides within each V-J. Welch's t-statistics and random forest reduced 500 to 550 V-J features to around 14, which were used in a naive Bayes classifier (R e1071). TCRdb passed the public sequencing reads through fastp at Q25 and MiXCR, retaining productive beta sequences. When rows share a CDR3 protein, they turn into one entry using the most common DNA and genes. The authors' filters were not applied to this entry. A total of approximately 740,000 distinct CDR3 sequences appear in this sample, about 15% of them only once. The top ten clonotypes cover 10% of the sample.

The source material was blood. The receptor comes from a woman aged 18-30 years with Graves' hyperthyroidism. The sequence is built from TRBV19 and TRBJ1-5; a confident D gene designation cannot be given. The CDR3 has the sequence CASSIGQGRTQPQHF. The DNA sequence is given as TGTGCCAGTAGTATAGGGCAAGGGAGAACTCAGCCCCAGCATTTT.